The rows below give T cell receptor beta chains drawn from one sample of a study of blood T cell repertoires in COVID-19. Profiled with immunoSEQ multiplex PCR; TCRdb holds only in-frame clones, not every one. The sample has 90,000 to 110,000 clones; about 87% are singletons. Input material: peripheral blood. These receptors all stem from a woman aged 45-59 years with acute or convalescent COVID-19. CDR3s include the opening cysteine and the closing phenylalanine or tryptophan. A D gene is named only where the DNA matches it firmly. Size is omitted from some rows. Given values are once, few, many or a class for expanded clones.

J,D,V,size,CDR3,DNA
TRBJ2-1,.,TRBV6-5,once,CATLRVGGNEQFF,TGTGCCACCCTCAGAGTGGGCGGGAATGAGCAGTTCTTC
TRBJ2-7,.,TRBV28,.,CASSFRSEQYF,TGTGCCAGCAGTTTTAGGAGCGAGCAGTACTTC
TRBJ2-7,.,TRBV5-6,many,CASSLEEGSGYEQYF,TGTGCCAGCAGCTTGGAGGAGGGGTCCGGCTACGAGCAGTACTTC
TRBJ1-5,TRBD1,TRBV19,.,CASSIGETGAKNQPQHF,TGTGCCAGTAGTATCGGGGAGACAGGGGCAAAGAACCAGCCCCAGCATTTT
TRBJ1-1,.,TRBV30,.,CAWGGDGGATEAFF,TGTGCCTGGGGAGGCGATGGGGGGGCCACTGAAGCTTTCTTT
TRBJ2-2,.,TRBV13,.,CASSLRQANTGELFF,TGTGCCAGCAGCTTAAGACAAGCGAACACCGGGGAGCTGTTTTTT
TRBJ2-3,TRBD2,TRBV5-5,.,CASSRGLAGFTDTQYF,TGTGCCAGCAGCCGGGGACTAGCGGGATTCACAGATACGCAGTATTTT
TRBJ1-6,.,TRBV3-1/TRBV3-2,.,CASSHRQGNSPLHF,TGTGCCAGCAGCCATAGGCAGGGGAATTCACCCCTCCACTTT
TRBJ1-2,TRBD1,TRBV29-1,.,CSVQGGGLLFGGYTF,TGCAGCGTTCAGGGGGGTGGGCTGTTGTTTGGTGGCTACACCTTC
TRBJ2-1,TRBD2,TRBV11-2,.,CASSSDNGGAEQFF,TGTGCCAGCAGTTCGGACAACGGGGGGGCTGAGCAGTTCTTC
TRBJ2-4,.,TRBV10-3,few,CAISEGGGKGLRIQYF,TGTGCCATCAGTGAAGGTGGGGGCAAGGGGTTAAGGATTCAGTACTTC
TRBJ2-2,TRBD2,TRBV9,once,CASSSTSGGANTGELFF,TGTGCCAGCAGCTCGACTAGCGGGGGAGCGAACACCGGGGAGCTGTTTTTT
TRBJ2-5,TRBD1,TRBV5-4,.,CASSSRDSTLETQYF,TGTGCCAGCAGCTCCCGGGACAGTACGCTCGAGACCCAGTACTTC
TRBJ2-1,.,TRBV25-1,.,CASSDPSGGGRYNEQFF,TGTGCCAGCAGTGATCCGTCCGGGGGAGGCCGTTACAATGAGCAGTTCTTC
TRBJ2-4,.,TRBV7-2,.,CASSLEGAKWGKNIQYF,TGTGCCAGCAGCTTAGAGGGAGCCAAATGGGGCAAAAACATTCAGTACTTC
TRBJ1-2,TRBD1,TRBV4-1,few,CASSQDTGGYLSGGYTF,TGCGCCAGCAGCCAAGATACAGGGGGGTATCTATCGGGTGGCTACACCTTC
TRBJ2-1,.,TRBV5-6,.,CASSLAKSPDRTNEQFF,TGTGCCAGCAGCTTGGCCAAGTCTCCCGACAGAACCAATGAGCAGTTCTTC
TRBJ1-2,.,TRBV12-3/TRBV12-4,.,CASSFNRQYGYTF,TGTGCCAGCAGTTTTAACAGGCAATATGGCTACACCTTC
TRBJ1-6,TRBD1,TRBV28,few,CASSLPLQGAGSPLHF,TGTGCCAGCAGTCTCCCGCTACAGGGGGCGGGCTCACCCCTCCACTTT
TRBJ1-1,TRBD1,TRBV6-2/TRBV6-3,.,CASSRTGENTEAFF,TGTGCCAGCAGTCGGACAGGCGAGAACACTGAAGCTTTCTTT
TRBJ1-2,TRBD1,TRBV19,.,CATRDSTIYGYTF,TGTGCCACCCGGGACAGTACCATTTATGGCTACACCTTC
TRBJ1-1,.,TRBV28,.,CASSSPERNTEAFF,TGTGCCAGCAGTTCTCCCGAGAGGAACACTGAAGCTTTCTTT
TRBJ2-7,.,TRBV6-5,.,CASRRLNEVLDEQYF,TGTGCCAGCAGGCGGCTCAACGAGGTTCTGGACGAGCAGTACTTC
TRBJ1-2,TRBD1,TRBV7-9,.,CASSRQGKGTGGDGYTF,TGTGCCAGCAGCCGGCAGGGCAAGGGTACAGGGGGCGATGGCTACACCTTC
TRBJ1-1,.,TRBV12-3/TRBV12-4,.,CASSGQMNTEAFF,TGTGCCAGCAGTGGACAGATGAACACTGAAGCTTTCTTT
TRBJ2-3,TRBD2,TRBV5-4,.,CASSRGGPDTQYF,TGTGCCAGCAGCCGCGGGGGGCCGGATACGCAGTATTTT
TRBJ2-3,TRBD2,TRBV20-1,.,CSASLAADTQYF,TGCAGTGCTAGTCTAGCGGCAGATACGCAGTATTTT
TRBJ2-3,TRBD1,TRBV7-2,.,CASSLGVGRGRDTQYF,TGTGCCAGCAGCTTAGGTGTAGGCAGGGGGCGGGATACGCAGTATTTT
TRBJ1-2,.,TRBV2,.,CASSEFGKGYTF,TGTGCCAGCAGTGAATTCGGGAAGGGCTACACCTTC
TRBJ1-2,TRBD1,TRBV10-2,.,CASSIGQGGFRATF,TGCGCCAGCAGTATCGGACAGGGAGGATTTCGGGCCACCTTC
TRBJ1-6,TRBD1,TRBV19,.,CASSRRGQGSYNSPLHF,TGTGCCAGTAGCCGAAGGGGACAGGGCTCCTATAATTCACCCCTCCACTTT
TRBJ1-3,.,TRBV18,.,CASSLSSFSGNTIYF,TGTGCCAGCTCACTTTCGAGTTTCTCTGGAAACACCATATATTTT
TRBJ1-6,.,TRBV28,.,CASREGNNSPLHF,TGTGCCAGCAGGGAGGGGAATAATTCACCCCTCCACTTT
TRBJ1-1,.,TRBV5-1,.,CASSSLGGLTEAFF,TGCGCCAGCAGCTCTCTCGGGGGGCTCACTGAAGCTTTCTTT
TRBJ2-7,TRBD1,TRBV9,.,CASSVVEQGAGYEQYF,TGTGCCAGCAGCGTAGTCGAACAGGGGGCTGGCTACGAGCAGTACTTC
TRBJ1-1,.,TRBV5-1,.,CASSLRQNTEAFF,TGCGCCAGCAGCTTGAGACAGAACACTGAAGCTTTCTTT
TRBJ2-1,.,TRBV19,.,CASRVDSNEQFF,TGTGCCAGTAGAGTAGATTCAAATGAGCAGTTCTTC
TRBJ1-5,.,TRBV28,.,CASSLGQLWQPQHF,TGTGCCAGCAGCCTCGGACAGCTTTGGCAGCCCCAGCATTTT
TRBJ2-3,.,TRBV5-1,.,CASSLIGFSTDTQYF,TGCGCCAGCAGCTTGATCGGGTTCAGCACAGATACGCAGTATTTT
TRBJ1-6,TRBD1,TRBV14,once,CASSRGGAGSPLHF,TGTGCCAGCAGTCGAGGGGGCGCAGGATCACCCCTCCACTTT
TRBJ1-1,TRBD1,TRBV5-1,few,CASSTRPSGTGLNTEAFF,TGCGCCAGCAGCACCCGACCCTCCGGGACAGGGTTGAACACTGAAGCTTTCTTT
TRBJ2-5,.,TRBV12-3/TRBV12-4,.,CASSSLTEETQYF,TGTGCCAGCAGTTCCCTAACAGAAGAGACCCAGTACTTC
TRBJ1-1,TRBD1,TRBV9,.,CASSVTTGVGAEAFF,TGTGCCAGCAGCGTAACCACAGGGGTTGGGGCTGAAGCTTTCTTT
TRBJ1-4,TRBD1,TRBV9,.,CASSDPGTANEKLFF,TGTGCCAGCAGCGACCCCGGGACAGCTAATGAAAAACTGTTTTTT
TRBJ1-5,.,TRBV5-6,.,CASNREGDRSQPQHF,TGTGCCAGCAACCGTGAGGGGGATCGTAGTCAGCCCCAGCATTTT
TRBJ1-2,TRBD1,TRBV9,.,CASSAGTGGIYGYTF,TGTGCCAGCAGCGCTGGGACAGGGGGCATCTATGGCTACACCTTC
TRBJ2-7,TRBD1,TRBV28,few,CATADPGTGADEQYF,TGTGCCACCGCCGACCCCGGGACAGGGGCGGACGAGCAGTACTTC
TRBJ2-7,.,TRBV9,once,CASSFGEDLLTYEQYF,TGTGCCAGCAGCTTTGGAGAGGACTTACTGACCTACGAGCAGTACTTC
TRBJ2-1,.,TRBV9,.,CASSVGISMTGHIF,TGTGCCAGCAGCGTAGGGATCTCAATGACAGGTCACATCTTC
TRBJ1-2,TRBD1,TRBV7-2,.,CASSPGTGPNYGYTF,TGTGCCAGCAGCCCCGGGACAGGGCCTAACTATGGCTACACCTTC
TRBJ1-3,.,TRBV6-5,.,CASSYQQVGNTIYF,TGTGCCAGCAGTTACCAACAGGTCGGAAACACCATATATTTT
TRBJ1-1,TRBD1,TRBV5-1,.,CASSLGTGDTEAFF,TGCGCCAGCAGCTTGGGGACAGGGGACACTGAAGCTTTCTTT
TRBJ2-1,TRBD2,TRBV28,once,CASSPAGGNYNEQFF,TGTGCCAGCAGTCCCGCGGGGGGAAATTACAATGAGCAGTTCTTC
TRBJ2-3,.,TRBV19,.,CASSGADTQYF,TGTGCCAGTTCGGGGGCAGATACGCAGTATTTT
TRBJ1-6,.,TRBV19,once,CASSNRVENSPLHF,TGTGCCAGTAGTAACAGGGTGGAGAATTCACCCCTCCACTTT
TRBJ1-1,TRBD1,TRBV5-4,.,CASRADRARAEAFF,TGTGCCAGCAGGGCGGACAGGGCGCGTGCTGAAGCTTTCTTT
TRBJ2-5,TRBD2,TRBV6-5,.,CASSLTSGGRETQYF,TGTGCCAGCAGTCTAACTAGCGGGGGACGGGAGACCCAGTACTTC
TRBJ1-5,.,TRBV6-4,.,CASSDVQGSPQHF,TGTGCCAGCAGTGACGTCCAGGGATCCCCCCAGCATTTT
TRBJ1-5,TRBD1,TRBV9,few,CASSQGQGPNQPQHF,TGTGCCAGCAGCCAAGGACAGGGACCCAATCAGCCCCAGCATTTT
TRBJ1-2,TRBD1,TRBV27,.,CASRTDRGGYGYTF,TGTGCCAGCAGGACAGACAGGGGTGGCTATGGCTACACCTTC